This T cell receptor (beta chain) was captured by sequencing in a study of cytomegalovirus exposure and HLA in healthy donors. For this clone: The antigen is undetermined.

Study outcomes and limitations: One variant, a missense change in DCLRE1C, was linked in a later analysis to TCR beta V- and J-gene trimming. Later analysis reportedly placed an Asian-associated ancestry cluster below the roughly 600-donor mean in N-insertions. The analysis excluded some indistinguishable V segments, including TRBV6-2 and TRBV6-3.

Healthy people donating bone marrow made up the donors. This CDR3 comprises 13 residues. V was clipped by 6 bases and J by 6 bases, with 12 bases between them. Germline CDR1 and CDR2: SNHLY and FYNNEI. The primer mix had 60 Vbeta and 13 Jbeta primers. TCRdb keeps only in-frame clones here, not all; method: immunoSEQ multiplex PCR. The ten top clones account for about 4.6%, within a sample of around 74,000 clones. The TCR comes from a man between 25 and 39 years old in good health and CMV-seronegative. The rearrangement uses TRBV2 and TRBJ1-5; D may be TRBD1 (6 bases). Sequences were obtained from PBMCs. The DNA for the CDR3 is TGTGCCAGCAGGAACAGGGTATCTCAGCCCCAGCATTTT. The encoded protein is CASRNRVSQPQHF.